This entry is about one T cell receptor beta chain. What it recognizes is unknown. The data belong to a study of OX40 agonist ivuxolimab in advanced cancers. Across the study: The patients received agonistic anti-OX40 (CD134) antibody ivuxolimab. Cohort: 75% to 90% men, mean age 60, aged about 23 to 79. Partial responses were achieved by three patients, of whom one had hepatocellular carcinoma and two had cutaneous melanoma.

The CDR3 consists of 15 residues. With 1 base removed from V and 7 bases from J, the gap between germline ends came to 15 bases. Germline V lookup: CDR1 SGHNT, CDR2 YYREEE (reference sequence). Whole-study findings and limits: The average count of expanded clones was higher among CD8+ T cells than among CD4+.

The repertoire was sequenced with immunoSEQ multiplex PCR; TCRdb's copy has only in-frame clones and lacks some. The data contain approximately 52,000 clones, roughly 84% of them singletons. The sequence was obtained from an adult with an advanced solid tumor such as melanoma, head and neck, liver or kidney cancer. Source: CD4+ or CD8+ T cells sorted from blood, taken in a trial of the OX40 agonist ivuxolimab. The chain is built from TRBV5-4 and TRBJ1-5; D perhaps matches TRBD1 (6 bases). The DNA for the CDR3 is TGTGCCAGCAGCTTGCTACAGGGAGATGAGCAGCCCCAGCATTTT. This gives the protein CASSLLQGDEQPQHF.